What follows are 21 T cell receptor beta chains derived from one specimen sequenced in a study of shared clonotypes between healthy human individuals. Using immunoSEQ multiplex PCR, the repertoire was profiled, and TCRdb retains in-frame clones only, with some absent. The sample holds hundreds of thousands of clones, roughly 70% seen once. Sequenced: memory CD4+ T cells sorted from blood. The subset denotes: CD45RA-negative fraction. The receptors stem from a woman aged 30 to 39 in good health.

V and J are TRBV18 and TRBJ2-7; D might be TRBD1 (5 bases). Trimming pared 4 bases from V and 2 bases from J, leaving 15 bases between. Germline CDR1 and CDR2: KGHSH and LQKENI. The CDR3 is 15 residues long. CDR3 sequence (DNA): TGTGCCAGCTCACTACAGGACATGGACACCTACGAGCAGTACTTC. Its translation: CASSLQDMDTYEQYF.

The V and J genes are TRBV27 and TRBJ2-2, with unresolved D. The CDR3 spans 16 residues. The V end lost 7 bases, the J end lost 1 base, and 16 bases lay between the germline ends. Germline values: CDR1 MNHEY, CDR2 SMNVEV (reference sequence). CDR3: CASTLLNRVNTGELFF. The CDR3 DNA is TGTGCCAGCACCCTCTTGAATAGGGTGAACACCGGGGAGCTGTTTTTT.

The J gene is TRBJ1-2, the V gene TRBV18; 8 nucleotides agree with TRBD1. The length of the CDR3 is 14 residues. Per the germline V gene, CDR1 is KGHSH and CDR2 is LQKENI. The V segment lost 0 bases and the J segment 8 bases; nucleotides outside the gene matches: 5. The CDR3 is CASSPPGTGGGYTF. The CDR3, as DNA: TGTGCCAGCTCACCACCGGGGACAGGCGGAGGCTACACCTTC.

The chain employs TRBV7-2 and TRBJ2-1; D possibly uses TRBD1 or TRBD2 (6 bases each). The CDR3 has 16 residues. V lost 1 base to trimming and J lost 6 bases, with 16 bases between them. Germline assignment: CDR1 SGHTA and CDR2 FQGNSA. The CDR3 sequence: CASSLEGGRRRNEQFF. The CDR3 DNA is TGTGCCAGCAGCTTAGAAGGGGGGCGGCGGCGCAATGAGCAGTTCTTC. The whole variable domain, remainder taken from reference TRBV7-2 and TRBJ2-1, is GAGVSQSPSNKVTEKGKDVELRCDPISGHTALYWYRQSLGQGLEFLIYFQGNSAPDKSGLPSDRFSAERTGGSVSTLTIQRTQQEDSAVYLCASSLEGGRRRNEQFFGPGTRLTVL.

The CDR3 region is CASSLRQGQVYSYEQYF. CDR3 DNA sequence: TGCGCCAGCAGCCTAAGACAGGGTCAAGTTTACTCCTACGAGCAGTACTTC. The chain recombines TRBV5-1 with TRBJ2-7; the match to TRBD1 covers 7 bases. Trimming took 4 bases from V and 0 from J; bases not matched to a gene: 13. Germline V gene data show CDR1 as SGHRS and CDR2 as YFSETQ. There are 17 residues in the CDR3.

The table lists this clone with a few counts. V gene TRBV4-2 combines with J gene TRBJ2-7; D assignment may be TRBD1 or TRBD2 (7 bases each). Germline V gene lookup returns CDR1 LGHNA and CDR2 YNFKEQ. CDR3 size: 13 residues. V lost 5 bases, J lost 6 bases, and 14 bases lay in between. In nucleotides, the CDR3 is TGTGCCAGCAGCAGTCCCAGGGGGGGCGAGCAGTACTTC. This translates into CASSSPRGGEQYF.

For the CDR3, the DNA is TGTGCCAGCTCACCAGAAATACTTAACAGCTACTCTGGAAACACCATATATTTT. Protein product: CASSPEILNSYSGNTIYF. The chain has TRBV18 and TRBJ1-3; D uncertain. Germline V gene data show CDR1 as KGHSH and CDR2 as LQKENI. Deletions cut 2 bases from V and 0 bases from J, with 17 bases between. There are 18 residues in the CDR3.

The gene calls are TRBV27 and TRBJ2-7; D is possibly TRBD1 (5 bases). Trimming stripped 5 bases from V and 3 bases from J, with 17 bases between. CDR1 and CDR2 (germline): MNHEY, SMNVEV (reference sequence). The CDR3 runs to 15 residues. The CDR3 DNA follows: TGTGCCAGCAGTCCCCCTTCGACAGCTCACTACGAGCAGTACTTC. Translated: CASSPPSTAHYEQYF.

The chain has TRBV7-2 and TRBJ1-2; TRBD1 is a possible D gene (5 bases). The CDR3 runs to 14 residues. Germline V CDR1 and CDR2: SGHTA, FQGNSA. Trimming stripped 3 bases from V and 6 bases from J, with 14 bases between. DNA for the CDR3: TGTGCCAGCAGCTTGGGGCCGGCGTGGGATGGCTACACCTTC. This codes for CASSLGPAWDGYTF.

This clone was seen repeatedly, ten times or more. This chain uses TRBV28 with TRBJ2-2, with D hard to call. This CDR3 contains 12 residues. V was clipped by 6 bases and J by 6 bases, with 8 bases between them. The germline V gene encodes CDR1 MDHEN and CDR2 SYDVKM. CDR3 in DNA: TGTGCCAGCAGGCGTAAGCCCGGGGAGCTGTTTTTT. This sequence encodes CASRRKPGELFF.

The V call is TRBV19, the J call TRBJ2-7; 8 positions match TRBD2. The V and J ends lost 1 base and 3 bases, in that order; junction bases with no gene match: 11. The CDR3 has 17 residues. Germline V lookup: CDR1 LNHDA, CDR2 SQIVND (reference sequence). In DNA form, the CDR3 reads TGTGCCAGTAGTATAGCCTCGGGAGGGTCGGGGCTCTACGAGCAGTACTTC. It specifies CASSIASGGSGLYEQYF.

V is TRBV7-2 and J is TRBJ1-4; 12 bases are a match to TRBD1. CDR3 length equals 14 residues. The V segment lost 5 bases and the J segment 11 bases; nucleotides outside the gene matches: 6. CDR1 SGHTA and CDR2 FQGNSA come from the germline V gene. The CDR3 sequence: CASSQGTGGAKLFF. CDR3 DNA sequence: TGTGCCAGCAGCCAGGGGACAGGGGGCGCGAAACTGTTTTTT. Full variable domain (remainder filled in from reference TRBV7-2 and TRBJ1-4): GAGVSQSPSNKVTEKGKDVELRCDPISGHTALYWYRQSLGQGLEFLIYFQGNSAPDKSGLPSDRFSAERTGGSVSTLTIQRTQQEDSAVYLCASSQGTGGAKLFFGSGTQLSVL.

The genes are TRBV5-1 and TRBJ1-1; D remains unclear. CDR1 and CDR2 from the germline V gene are SGHRS and YFSETQ. The CDR3 spans 15 residues. V shed 4 bases and J shed 4 bases, with 17 bases lying between them. The CDR3 is CASSLESFQTTEAFF. The CDR3 DNA reads as TGCGCCAGCAGCCTGGAATCGTTTCAAACCACTGAAGCTTTCTTT.

V gene TRBV7-8 combines with J gene TRBJ2-6, with D perhaps assigned TRBD1 or TRBD2 (5 bases each). Trimming cost V 1 base and J 0 bases, with 10 bases left between them. From germline, CDR1 is SGHVS and CDR2 FQNEAQ. The CDR3 is made up of 17 amino acids. The CDR3: CASSLVGGFSGANVLTF. Written as DNA, the CDR3 is TGTGCCAGCAGCTTAGTTGGGGGATTCTCTGGGGCCAACGTCCTGACTTTC.

The table lists this clone with a few counts. The chain combines TRBV19 with TRBJ1-6; TRBD1 agrees at 8 bases. CDR3 size: 15 residues. Germline V CDR1 and CDR2: LNHDA, SQIVND (reference sequence). The J segment lost 10 bases and the V segment lost 6 bases, leaving 11 bases of the junction unmatched. Written as DNA, the CDR3 is TGTGCCAGTAGCCTCCGACAGGGGTCGAGATCACCCCTCCACTTT. Protein sequence: CASSLRQGSRSPLHF.

V and J are TRBV13 and TRBJ1-1, with unresolved D. Between the trimmed V and J ends, which lost 4 bases and 10 bases, there was a span of 16 bases. Germline V lookup: CDR1 PRHDT, CDR2 FYEKMQ (reference sequence). The CDR3 covers 13 residues. The chain's CDR3 is CASSSPEATTAFF. In nucleotides, the CDR3 is TGTGCCAGCAGCTCCCCAGAGGCGACGACAGCTTTCTTT.

V usage is TRBV6-1 and J usage is TRBJ2-3; 7 nucleotides line up with TRBD1. Germline-derived CDR1 and CDR2 are MNHNS and SASEGT. The V and J ends lost 11 bases and 3 bases, in that order; junction bases with no gene match: 11. The CDR3 runs 14 residues. The CDR3 bases are TGTGCCGTAAGACAGGGTCGGATAACAGATACGCAGTATTTT. Amino acid sequence: CAVRQGRITDTQYF.

The V call is TRBV6-1, the J call TRBJ2-5, with 9 bases matching TRBD1. Germline CDR1 reads MNHNS; CDR2 reads SASEGT. Trimming took 5 bases from V and 1 from J; bases not matched to a gene: 5. This CDR3 has 15 amino acids. CDR3 DNA: TGTGCCAGCAGTAAAGGACAGGGGCTCCAAGAGACCCAGTACTTC. It translates to CASSKGQGLQETQYF.

This chain connects TRBV4-1 to TRBJ2-5, with 9 positions matching TRBD2. The germline CDR1 and CDR2 sequences are MGHRA and YSYEKL. This CDR3 spans 17 amino acids. V shed 0 bases, J shed 4 bases, and the junction held 9 bases outside the gene matches. The CDR3 DNA sequence: TGCGCCAGCAGCCAAGAACGATCTAGCGGGACGGGAGAGACCCAGTACTTC. It yields the protein CASSQERSSGTGETQYF.

The V gene is TRBV2, the J gene TRBJ2-3; TRBD2 agrees at 11 bases. CDR1 and CDR2 from the germline V gene are SNHLY and FYNNEI. This CDR3 is built from 15 residues. With 8 bases clipped from V and 6 bases from J, the junction kept 10 bases outside the gene matches. The CDR3 region is CASEVLAGGLDTQYF. For the CDR3, the DNA is TGTGCCAGCGAGGTTCTAGCGGGAGGCTTGGATACGCAGTATTTT.

The chain carries TRBV5-1 and TRBJ2-7; D is tentatively TRBD1 or TRBD2 (5 bases each). The V end lost 2 bases, the J end lost 7 bases, and 13 bases lay between the germline ends. The CDR3 has 13 residues. Looked up from germline, CDR1 is SGHRS and CDR2 is YFSETQ. CDR3 sequence (DNA): TGCGCCAGCAGCTTATCAGGGAGTAGGGAGCAGTACTTC. This encodes CASSLSGSREQYF.